The next 20 T cell receptor beta chains were all read from a single sample in a study of T cell changes during pregnancy in multiple sclerosis. This table comes from immunoSEQ multiplex PCR, and its TCRdb copy is limited to in-frame clones, with some not included. The data contain some 77,000 clones, approximately 91% of them singletons. The sequences come from peripheral blood, collected before pregnancy. The source is a female donor with multiple sclerosis, enrolled in a pregnancy study.

Only one count was recorded for this clone. V gene TRBV5-1 combines with J gene TRBJ2-3; tentative D call: TRBD1 (6 bases). The CDR3 is made up of 14 amino acids. Germline-derived CDR1 and CDR2 are SGHRS and YFSETQ. V lost 4 bases and J 4 bases, leaving 13 bases between the germline ends. The CDR3 spells CASSGRGFADTQYF. The CDR3 nucleotides read TGCGCCAGCAGCGGAAGGGGGTTCGCAGATACGCAGTATTTT. Together with reference TRBV5-1 and TRBJ2-3, the CDR3 gives the full variable domain: KAGVTQTPRYLIKTRGQQVTLSCSPISGHRSVSWYQQTPGQGLQFLFEYFSETQRNKGNFPGRFSGRQFSNSRSEMNVSTLELGDSALYLCASSGRGFADTQYFGPGTRLTVL.

This CDR3 is CASSGKRGLAGGQGLADTQYF. CDR3 nucleotide sequence: TGTGCCAGCAGCGGTAAAAGGGGACTAGCGGGGGGGCAAGGTCTCGCAGATACGCAGTATTTT. The rearrangement uses TRBV9 and TRBJ2-3; 16 nucleotides agree with TRBD2. The CDR3 contains 21 residues. Germline V gene sequence: CDR1 SGDLS, CDR2 YYNGEE. V lost 3 bases, J lost 4 bases, and 17 bases stayed unmatched.

This clone came up a few times. The chain uses TRBV27 and TRBJ2-2; TRBD2 matches at 7 bases. CDR3 length: 13 amino acids. V gave up 6 bases and J gave up 7 bases; unmatched junction bases: 5. Germline V gives CDR1 MNHEY, CDR2 SMNVEV (reference sequence). CDR3 loop: CASRVAGGGELFF. The CDR3 DNA reads TGTGCCAGCAGAGTAGCGGGTGGCGGGGAGCTGTTTTTT.

V usage is TRBV5-6 and J usage is TRBJ2-6; 7 bases map to TRBD1. The CDR3 has 18 residues. CDR1 is SGHDT, CDR2 YYEEEE, per germline. The J segment lost 0 bases and the V segment lost 3 bases, leaving 9 bases of the junction unmatched. CDR3 in DNA: TGTGCCAGCAGCTCGGGACAGCTAATTGTCTCTGGGGCCAACGTCCTGACTTTC. Its protein product is CASSSGQLIVSGANVLTF.

The chain is built from TRBV5-4 and TRBJ2-6; D unclear. Trimming shortened V by 3 bases and J by 1 base, and 5 bases separated the two germline ends. The CDR3 covers 14 residues. Looked up from germline, CDR1 is SGHNT and CDR2 is YYREEE (reference sequence). CDR3 coding DNA: TGTGCCAGCAGCTCTTATTCTGGGGCCAACGTCCTGACTTTC. This encodes CASSSYSGANVLTF.

The chain has TRBV30 and TRBJ2-2; D may be TRBD2 (5 bases). CDR3 size: 15 residues. V dropped 1 base and J dropped 6 bases, with 15 bases sitting between them. Germline lookup yields CDR1 GTSNPN and CDR2 SVGIG (reference sequence). The DNA of the CDR3 is TGTGCCTGGAGTGCCCCCCATATGGAGGCCGGGGAGCTGTTTTTT. Encoded protein: CAWSAPHMEAGELFF. Combining the CDR3 with reference TRBV30 and TRBJ2-2 gives the whole variable domain SQTIHQWPATLVQPVGSPLSLECTVEGTSNPNLYWYRQAAGRGLQLLFYSVGIGQISSEVPQNLSASRPQDRQFILSSKKLLLSDSGFYLCAWSAPHMEAGELFFGEGSRLTVL.

The chain employs TRBV6-5 and TRBJ2-3; 12 nucleotides match TRBD2. Trimming cost V 6 bases and J 4 bases; bases outside gene matches: 5. The CDR3 totals 15 residues. In germline, CDR1 is MNHEY, CDR2 SVGAGI. The CDR3 spells CASSRLAGEPDTQYF. For the CDR3, the DNA is TGTGCCAGCAGCCGACTAGCGGGGGAGCCAGATACGCAGTATTTT.

The genes are TRBV28 and TRBJ2-7, with TRBD2 as a possible D gene (5 bases). The CDR3 runs to 12 residues. Looked up from germline, CDR1 is MDHEN and CDR2 is SYDVKM. V lost 2 bases, J lost 7 bases, and 9 bases lay in between. As DNA, the CDR3 is TGTGCCAGCAGTTTACCGGGGTGGGAGCAGTACTTC. Residues: CASSLPGWEQYF.

The chain uses TRBV5-1 and TRBJ2-2, with a possible D match to TRBD1 (6 bases). The CDR3 runs to 14 residues. CDR1 SGHRS and CDR2 YFSETQ come from the germline V gene. Trimming removed 4 bases from V and 4 bases from J, with 11 bases in between. CDR3 nucleotide sequence: TGCGCCAGCAGCGGGGGCCTGATCACCGGGGAGCTGTTTTTT. Its protein product is CASSGGLITGELFF.

The rearrangement joins TRBV6-1 to TRBJ1-4; D perhaps matches TRBD1 (5 bases). Trimming shortened V by 4 bases and J by 10 bases, and 13 bases separated the two germline ends. CDR3 length: 13 residues. Germline V gene sequence: CDR1 MNHNS, CDR2 SASEGT. CDR3 residues: CASSGGDPGKLFF. The DNA of the CDR3 is TGTGCCAGCAGTGGCGGGGACCCCGGAAAACTGTTTTTT.

As regards this clone: A read error may produce the germline difference seen at one junction end. The V call is TRBV7-7, the J call TRBJ2-7, with a weak D call TRBD1 (5 bases). Germline V CDR1 and CDR2: SSHAT, FNYEAQ (reference sequence). CDR3 length: 15 residues. The CDR3 spells CASSHPGPISYEQYF. CDR3 coding DNA: TGTGCTAGCAGTCATCCAGGGCCGATCTCCTACGAGCAGTACTTC.

The rearrangement links TRBV7-9 to TRBJ1-2, with 9 nucleotides matching TRBD1. After removal of 6 bases from V and 2 bases from J, the junction contained 4 bases not matched to a gene. Germline V gene sequence: CDR1 SEHNR, CDR2 FQNEAQ (reference sequence). The CDR3 covers 14 residues. The CDR3 bases are TGTGCCAGCAGTCCCGGACAGGGGAACTATGGCTACACCTTC. This translates into CASSPGQGNYGYTF.

The rearrangement links TRBV30 to TRBJ1-6, with D possibly TRBD1 on 5 matching bases. Trimming took 1 base from V and 5 from J, leaving 12 bases between them. This CDR3 is built from 15 residues. From germline, CDR1 is GTSNPN and CDR2 SVGIG (reference sequence). The CDR3 nucleotides read TGTGCCTGGAGTGAGCTGGGACTGAATAATTCACCCCTCCACTTT. Translated: CAWSELGLNNSPLHF.

This CDR3 is CASSSLGGSQPQHF. The CDR3 DNA reads as TGCGCCAGCAGCTCCTTGGGGGGTTCTCAGCCCCAGCATTTT. The chain uses TRBV5-1 and TRBJ1-5, with D maybe TRBD1 (5 bases). V shed 3 bases and J shed 6 bases, with 13 bases lying between them. CDR1 is SGHRS, CDR2 YFSETQ, per germline. The CDR3 totals 14 residues.

As for this clone: At one end, the junction sequence differs from germline, possibly due to a read error. This sequence joins TRBV7-7 and TRBJ2-2, with 11 nucleotides matching TRBD2. Per the germline V gene, CDR1 is SSHAT and CDR2 is FNYEAQ (reference sequence). This CDR3 spans 14 amino acids. CDR3 DNA: TGTGCTAGCAGTCCCGGGACTAGCGGCGGGGAGCTGTTTTTT. Protein product: CASSPGTSGGELFF.

The chain carries TRBV5-1 and TRBJ1-2, with a possible D match to TRBD1 (6 bases). V was shortened by 0 bases and J by 2 bases, with 11 bases between the two germline ends. The CDR3 spans 15 residues. From germline, CDR1 is SGHRS and CDR2 YFSETQ. This chain's CDR3 is CASSLGGQPNYGYTF. The CDR3 region has the DNA TGCGCCAGCAGCTTGGGGGGACAACCCAACTATGGCTACACCTTC.

The chain employs TRBV30 and TRBJ1-6; D unresolved. In germline, CDR1 is GTSNPN, CDR2 SVGIG (reference sequence). CDR3 length: 12 residues. Trimming cost V 2 bases and J 6 bases, with 5 bases left between them. CDR3 sequence reads: CAWSLVNSPLHF. In DNA form, the CDR3 reads TGTGCCTGGAGTCTAGTTAATTCACCCCTCCACTTT.

This clone was found once. The chain has TRBV6-1 and TRBJ2-5; TRBD2 agrees at 11 bases. The CDR3 has 17 amino acids. The trim removed 0 bases at V and 4 bases at J, leaving 7 bases unmatched. The germline gives CDR1 MNHNS, CDR2 SASEGT. Here the CDR3 reads CASSEALGSGGGETQYF. The CDR3 DNA reads as TGTGCCAGCAGTGAAGCGCTTGGTAGCGGGGGGGGAGAGACCCAGTACTTC.

The rearrangement uses TRBV15 and TRBJ1-2; D is unresolved. In germline, CDR1 is LNHNV, CDR2 YYDKDF (reference sequence). Trimming took off 3 bases at V and 3 bases at J, with 8 bases between the two ends. The CDR3 contains 13 residues. CDR3 residues: CATSSGSHYGYTF. CDR3 nucleotides: TGTGCCACCAGCAGTGGCAGTCACTATGGCTACACCTTC.

This clone came up once. The chain is built from TRBV5-1 and TRBJ2-3, with D perhaps matching TRBD2 (5 bases). The CDR3 totals 14 residues. V was cut by 4 bases and J by 0 bases, with 9 bases left in between. From germline, CDR1 is SGHRS and CDR2 YFSETQ. In nucleotides, the CDR3 is TGCGCCAGCAGCCCTACGGGGAGCACAGATACGCAGTATTTT. Protein sequence: CASSPTGSTDTQYF.